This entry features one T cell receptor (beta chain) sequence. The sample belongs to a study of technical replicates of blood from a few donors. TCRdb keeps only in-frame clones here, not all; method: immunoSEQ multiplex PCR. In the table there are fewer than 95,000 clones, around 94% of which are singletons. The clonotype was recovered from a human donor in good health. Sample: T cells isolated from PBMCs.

For the CDR3, the DNA is TGTGCCAGCAGTAGAGGCACAGGGAATCAGCCCCAGCATTTT. This encodes CASSRGTGNQPQHF. The chain employs TRBV11-3 and TRBJ1-5; D might be TRBD1 (6 bases). V was pared by 6 bases and J by 4 bases, with 13 bases between. This CDR3 comprises 14 residues. Per the germline V gene, CDR1 is SGHNT and CDR2 is YENEEA.